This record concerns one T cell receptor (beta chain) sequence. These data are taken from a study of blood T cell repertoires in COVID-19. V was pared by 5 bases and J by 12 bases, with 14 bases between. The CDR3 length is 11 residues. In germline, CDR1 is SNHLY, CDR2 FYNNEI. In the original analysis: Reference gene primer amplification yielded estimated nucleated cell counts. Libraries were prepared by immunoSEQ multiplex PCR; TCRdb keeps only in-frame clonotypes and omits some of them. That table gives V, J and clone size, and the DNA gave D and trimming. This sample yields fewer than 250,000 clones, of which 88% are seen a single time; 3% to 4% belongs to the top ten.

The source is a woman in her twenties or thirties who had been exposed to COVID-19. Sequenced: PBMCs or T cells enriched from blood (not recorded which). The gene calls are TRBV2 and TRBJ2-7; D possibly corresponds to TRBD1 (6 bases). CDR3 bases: TGTGCCAGCAGTCCCGACAGGTTTCGGTACTTC. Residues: CASSPDRFRYF.